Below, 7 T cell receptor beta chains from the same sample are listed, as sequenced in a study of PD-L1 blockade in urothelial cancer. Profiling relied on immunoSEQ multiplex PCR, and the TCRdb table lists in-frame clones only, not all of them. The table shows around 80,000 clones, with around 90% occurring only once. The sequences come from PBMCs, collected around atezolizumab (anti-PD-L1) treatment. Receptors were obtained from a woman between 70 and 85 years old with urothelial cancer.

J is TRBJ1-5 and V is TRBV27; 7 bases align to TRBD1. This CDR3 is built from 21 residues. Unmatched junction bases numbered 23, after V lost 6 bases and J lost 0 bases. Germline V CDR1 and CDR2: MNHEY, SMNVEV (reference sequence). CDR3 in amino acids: CASRRVPGQPPLIYSNQPQHF. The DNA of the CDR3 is TGTGCCAGCAGGAGGGTCCCGGGACAGCCCCCCTTGATTTATAGCAATCAGCCCCAGCATTTT.

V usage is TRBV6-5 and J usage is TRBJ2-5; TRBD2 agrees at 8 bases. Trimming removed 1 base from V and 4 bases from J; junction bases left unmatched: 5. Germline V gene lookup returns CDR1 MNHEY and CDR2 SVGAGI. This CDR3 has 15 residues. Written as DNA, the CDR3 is TGTGCCAGCAGTTACTTACAGCGGGAGACAGAGACCCAGTACTTC. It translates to CASSYLQRETETQYF.

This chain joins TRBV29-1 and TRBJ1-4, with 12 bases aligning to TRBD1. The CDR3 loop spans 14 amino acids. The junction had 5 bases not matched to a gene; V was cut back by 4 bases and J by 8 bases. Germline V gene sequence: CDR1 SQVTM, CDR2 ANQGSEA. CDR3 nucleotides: TGCAGCGTTGTTTCGGGACAGGGGGCCGAAAAACTGTTTTTT. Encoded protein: CSVVSGQGAEKLFF.

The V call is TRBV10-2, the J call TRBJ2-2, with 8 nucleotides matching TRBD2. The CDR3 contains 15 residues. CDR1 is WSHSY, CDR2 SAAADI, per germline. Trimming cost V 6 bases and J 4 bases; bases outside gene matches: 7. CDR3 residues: CASRVAGSFTGELFF. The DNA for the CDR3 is TGCGCCAGCAGGGTAGCGGGATCATTCACCGGGGAGCTGTTTTTT.

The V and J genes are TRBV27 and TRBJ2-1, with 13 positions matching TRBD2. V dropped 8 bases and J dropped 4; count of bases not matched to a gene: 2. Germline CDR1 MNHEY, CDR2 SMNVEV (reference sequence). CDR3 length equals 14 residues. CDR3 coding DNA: TGTGCCAGCCAGACTAGCGGGAGGTACAATGAGCAGTTCTTC. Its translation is CASQTSGRYNEQFF.

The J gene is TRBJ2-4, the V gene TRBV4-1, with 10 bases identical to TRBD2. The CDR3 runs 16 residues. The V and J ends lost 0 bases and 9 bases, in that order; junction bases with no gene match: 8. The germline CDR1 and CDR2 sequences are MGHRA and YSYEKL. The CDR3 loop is CASSQEGLAGVGIQYF. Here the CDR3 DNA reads TGCGCCAGCAGCCAAGAAGGGCTAGCGGGAGTCGGCATTCAGTACTTC.

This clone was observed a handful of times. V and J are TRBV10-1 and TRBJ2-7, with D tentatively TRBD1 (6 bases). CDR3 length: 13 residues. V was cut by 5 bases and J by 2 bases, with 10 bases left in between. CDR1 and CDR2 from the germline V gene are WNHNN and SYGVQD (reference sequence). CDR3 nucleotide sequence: TGCGCCAGCAGTACGGGACAAACCTACGAGCAGTACTTC. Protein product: CASSTGQTYEQYF.